This entry describes one TCR beta chain. Its antigen is still unknown. This sample was included in a study of shared clonotypes between healthy human individuals. Study-level points and caveats: Sampling was confined to blood; repertoires within tissues likely differ. Naive CD4 clonotype sharing across several donors was around 5%. Naive subsets typically showed greater estimated richness than memory subsets.

Method: immunoSEQ multiplex PCR; TCRdb's copy keeps in-frame clones and lacks some. The profile shows 2 million to 2.5 million clones, approximately 95% of them singletons. V lost 0 bases and J 1 base, leaving 12 bases between the germline ends. The CDR3 covers 16 residues. Germline V gene sequence: CDR1 SGHRS, CDR2 YFSETQ. The clonotype comes from a man aged 18 to 30 in good health. Some clones in this sample may be carry-over from other donors' samples. The chain carries TRBV5-1 and TRBJ2-3; no clear D gene. Sequenced input: naive CD4+ T cells from PBMCs. Described subset: CD45RA+ positively selected. In nucleotides, the CDR3 is TGCGCCAGCAGCTTGGGGCCTAGTCGCGGCACAGATACGCAGTATTTT. It translates to CASSLGPSRGTDTQYF.